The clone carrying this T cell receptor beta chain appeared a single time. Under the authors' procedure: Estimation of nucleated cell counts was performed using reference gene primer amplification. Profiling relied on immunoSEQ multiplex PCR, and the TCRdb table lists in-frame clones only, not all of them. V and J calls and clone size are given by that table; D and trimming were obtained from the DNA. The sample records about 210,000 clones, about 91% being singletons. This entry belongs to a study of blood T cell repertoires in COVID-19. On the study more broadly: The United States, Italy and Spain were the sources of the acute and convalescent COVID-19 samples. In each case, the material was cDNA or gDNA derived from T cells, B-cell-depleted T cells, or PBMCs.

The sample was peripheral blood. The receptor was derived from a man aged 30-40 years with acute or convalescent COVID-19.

The CDR3 DNA sequence: TGTGCCAGCTCTAGAAGGCCCTCTGGGGCCAACGTCCTGACTTTC. Its protein product is CASSRRPSGANVLTF. The chain employs TRBV27 and TRBJ2-6; D gene unclear. Per the germline V gene, CDR1 is MNHEY and CDR2 is SMNVEV (reference sequence). The CDR3 consists of 15 residues. The V gene lost 8 bases and the J gene lost 0 bases, with 11 bases spanning the gap.